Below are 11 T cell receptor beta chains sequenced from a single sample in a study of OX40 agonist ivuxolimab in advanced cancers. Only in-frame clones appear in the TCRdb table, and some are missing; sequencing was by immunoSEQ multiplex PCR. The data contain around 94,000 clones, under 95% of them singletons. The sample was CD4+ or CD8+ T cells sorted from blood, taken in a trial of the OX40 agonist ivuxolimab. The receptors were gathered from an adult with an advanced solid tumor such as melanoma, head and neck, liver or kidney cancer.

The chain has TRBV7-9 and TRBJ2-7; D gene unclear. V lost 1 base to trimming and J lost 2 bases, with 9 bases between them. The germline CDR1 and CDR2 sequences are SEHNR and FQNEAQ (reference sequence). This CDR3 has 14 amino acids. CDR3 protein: CASSLVGRPYEQYF. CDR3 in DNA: TGTGCCAGCAGCTTAGTGGGCCGCCCCTACGAGCAGTACTTC.

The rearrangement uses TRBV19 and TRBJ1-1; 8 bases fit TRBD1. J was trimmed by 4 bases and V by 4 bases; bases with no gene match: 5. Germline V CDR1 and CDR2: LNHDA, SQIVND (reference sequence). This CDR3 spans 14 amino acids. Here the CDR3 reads CASSRTGMGTEAFF. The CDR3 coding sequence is TGTGCCAGTAGTAGGACAGGGATGGGCACTGAAGCTTTCTTT.

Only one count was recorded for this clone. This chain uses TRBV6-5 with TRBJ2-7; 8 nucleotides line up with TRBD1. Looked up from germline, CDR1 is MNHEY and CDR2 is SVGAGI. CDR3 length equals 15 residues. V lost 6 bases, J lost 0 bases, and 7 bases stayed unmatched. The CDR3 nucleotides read TGTGCCAGCAGCCGGGACAGGCCTAGCTCCTACGAGCAGTACTTC. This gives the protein CASSRDRPSSYEQYF.

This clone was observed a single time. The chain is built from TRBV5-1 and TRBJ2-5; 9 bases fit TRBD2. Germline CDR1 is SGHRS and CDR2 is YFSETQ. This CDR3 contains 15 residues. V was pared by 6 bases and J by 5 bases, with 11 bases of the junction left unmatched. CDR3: CASKWAGGPGETQYF. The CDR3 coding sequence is TGCGCCAGCAAATGGGCGGGAGGGCCAGGGGAGACCCAGTACTTC. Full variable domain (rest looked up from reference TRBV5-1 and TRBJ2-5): KAGVTQTPRYLIKTRGQQVTLSCSPISGHRSVSWYQQTPGQGLQFLFEYFSETQRNKGNFPGRFSGRQFSNSRSEMNVSTLELGDSALYLCASKWAGGPGETQYFGPGTRLLVL.

Here the CDR3 DNA reads TGTGCCAGCAGTTATGAGGGCGTCTATGGCTACACCTTC. This gives the protein CASSYEGVYGYTF. The rearrangement joins TRBV6-5 to TRBJ1-2; D not resolved. CDR3 length: 13 amino acids. V was pared by 3 bases and J by 4 bases, with 9 bases between. Germline-derived CDR1 and CDR2 are MNHEY and SVGAGI.

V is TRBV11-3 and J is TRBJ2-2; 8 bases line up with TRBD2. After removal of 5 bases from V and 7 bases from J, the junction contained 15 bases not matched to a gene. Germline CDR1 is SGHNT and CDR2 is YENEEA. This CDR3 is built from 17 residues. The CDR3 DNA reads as TGTGCCAGCAGCCCCAATGCGGCGGGGGGCGCTGGCGGGGAGCTGTTTTTT. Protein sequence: CASSPNAAGGAGGELFF.

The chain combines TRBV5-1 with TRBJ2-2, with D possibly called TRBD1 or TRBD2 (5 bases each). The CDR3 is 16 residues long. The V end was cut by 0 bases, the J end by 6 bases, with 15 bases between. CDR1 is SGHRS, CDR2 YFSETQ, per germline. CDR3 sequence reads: CASSLEGTTAAGELFF. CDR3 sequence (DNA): TGCGCCAGCAGCTTGGAGGGGACCACCGCTGCCGGGGAGCTGTTTTTT.

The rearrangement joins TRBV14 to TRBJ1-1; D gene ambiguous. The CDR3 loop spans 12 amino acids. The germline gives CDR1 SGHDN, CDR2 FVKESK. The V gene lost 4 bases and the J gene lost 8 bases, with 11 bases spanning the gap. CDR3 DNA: TGTGCCAGCAGCCCTTGGGGATTAGAAGCTTTCTTT. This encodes CASSPWGLEAFF.

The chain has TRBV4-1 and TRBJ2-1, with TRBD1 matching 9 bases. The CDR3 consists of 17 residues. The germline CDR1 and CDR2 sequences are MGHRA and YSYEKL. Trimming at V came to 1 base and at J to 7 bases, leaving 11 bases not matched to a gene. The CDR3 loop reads CASSQVEGQGGWNEQFF. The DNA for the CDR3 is TGCGCCAGCAGCCAAGTCGAGGGACAGGGAGGGTGGAATGAGCAGTTCTTC.

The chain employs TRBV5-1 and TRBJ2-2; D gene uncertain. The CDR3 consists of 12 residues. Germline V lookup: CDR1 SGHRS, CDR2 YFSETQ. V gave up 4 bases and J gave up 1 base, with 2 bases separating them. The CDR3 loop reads CASSMNTGELFF. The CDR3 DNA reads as TGCGCCAGCAGCATGAACACCGGGGAGCTGTTTTTT. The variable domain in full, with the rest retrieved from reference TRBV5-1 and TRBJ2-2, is KAGVTQTPRYLIKTRGQQVTLSCSPISGHRSVSWYQQTPGQGLQFLFEYFSETQRNKGNFPGRFSGRQFSNSRSEMNVSTLELGDSALYLCASSMNTGELFFGEGSRLTVL.

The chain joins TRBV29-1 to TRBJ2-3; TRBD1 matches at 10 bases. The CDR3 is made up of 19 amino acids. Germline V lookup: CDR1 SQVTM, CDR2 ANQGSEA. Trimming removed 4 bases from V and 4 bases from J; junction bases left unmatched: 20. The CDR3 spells CSVVPGQGIVGGPPDTQYF. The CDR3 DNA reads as TGCAGCGTTGTCCCGGGACAGGGGATTGTGGGAGGGCCTCCAGATACGCAGTATTTT.